What follows are 5 T cell receptor beta chains derived from one specimen sequenced in a study of human thymus T cells. Only in-frame clones appear in the TCRdb table, and some are missing; sequencing was by immunoSEQ multiplex PCR. This repertoire shows some 72,000 clones, 96% found once; its top ten account for 0.025% to 0.04%. Thymus specimens were resections from corrective heart surgery. Sequencing was carried out using thymus tissue. Receptor source: a boy under two years old with a congenital heart defect but otherwise immunologically healthy.

The genes are TRBV5-4 and TRBJ2-7, with 11 bases lining up with TRBD2. Unmatched junction bases numbered 2, after V lost 1 base and J lost 2 bases. The CDR3 sequence is 15 residues long. In germline, CDR1 is SGHNT, CDR2 YYREEE (reference sequence). The CDR3: CASSLWGLAAYEQYF. In DNA form, the CDR3 reads TGTGCCAGCAGCTTGTGGGGACTAGCGGCCTACGAGCAGTACTTC.

V and J are TRBV29-1 and TRBJ2-5; D perhaps matches TRBD1 (5 bases). In germline, CDR1 is SQVTM, CDR2 ANQGSEA. V was cut by 1 base and J by 5 bases, with 17 bases left in between. The CDR3 has 15 amino acids. CDR3 amino acids: CSVEASRTTRETQYF. The CDR3 DNA sequence: TGCAGCGTTGAAGCTTCAAGGACAACGCGGGAGACCCAGTACTTC.

The chain uses TRBV7-9 and TRBJ2-1; 9 bases agree with TRBD2. This CDR3 contains 16 residues. The germline gives CDR1 SEHNR, CDR2 FQNEAQ (reference sequence). V trimming: 8 bases; J trimming: 2 bases; junction bases outside the gene matches: 10. CDR3 coding DNA: TGTGCCAGCGGCGGGGGGGGAACTCCCACCTACAATGAGCAGTTCTTC. It yields the protein CASGGGGTPTYNEQFF.

The chain uses TRBV19 and TRBJ2-1; 11 bases are shared with TRBD2. V was clipped by 5 bases and J by 5 bases; unmatched bases: 8. CDR1 is LNHDA, CDR2 SQIVND, per germline (reference sequence). This CDR3 has 16 residues. CDR3 in amino acids: CASSPRLAGPNNEQFF. The CDR3 DNA reads as TGTGCCAGTAGTCCACGACTAGCGGGGCCCAACAATGAGCAGTTCTTC.

J is TRBJ1-1 and V is TRBV5-6; D gene ambiguous. CDR1 is SGHDT, CDR2 YYEEEE, per germline. The CDR3 has 17 residues. Trimming shortened V by 4 bases and J by 3 bases, and 22 bases separated the two germline ends. The CDR3 spells CASSQKGKIGGDTEAFF. In nucleotides, the CDR3 is TGTGCCAGCAGCCAAAAAGGGAAAATAGGCGGGGACACTGAAGCTTTCTTT.